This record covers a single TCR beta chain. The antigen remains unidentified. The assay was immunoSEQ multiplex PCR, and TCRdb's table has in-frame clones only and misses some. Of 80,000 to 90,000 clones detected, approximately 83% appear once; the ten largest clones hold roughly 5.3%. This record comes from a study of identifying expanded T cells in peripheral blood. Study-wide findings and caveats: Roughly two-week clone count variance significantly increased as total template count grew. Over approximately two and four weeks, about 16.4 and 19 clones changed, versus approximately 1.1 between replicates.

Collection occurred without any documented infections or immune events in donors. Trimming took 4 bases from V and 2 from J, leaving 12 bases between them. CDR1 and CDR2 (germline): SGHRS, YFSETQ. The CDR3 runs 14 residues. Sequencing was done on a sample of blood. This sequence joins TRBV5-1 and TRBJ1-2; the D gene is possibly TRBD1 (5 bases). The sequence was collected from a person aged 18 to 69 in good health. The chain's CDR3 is CASSRDQGNYGYTF. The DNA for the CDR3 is TGCGCCAGCAGCCGTGACCAGGGAAACTATGGCTACACCTTC.